This T cell receptor (beta chain) was obtained from a study of blood T cells in healthy people across ages. Primed by a sample-barcoded 5' primer and a J-beta primer mix, a second PCR proceeded for 7 to 11 cycles. Every sample gave at least 3 million paired-end reads containing CDR3. TCRdb reprocessed the 5' RACE reads with MiXCR, giving one entry per CDR3 protein. The sample carries over 1,500,000 distinct CDR3 sequences, roughly 52% recorded once. Worth noting for this clonotype: Its cognate antigen is unknown.

Findings and limits, study-wide: Naive CD4+ cells and diversity were both higher in long-lived donors than in aged donors. Bulk PBMC profiling left naive and antigen-experienced comparisons inconclusive. Estimates drawn from one million T cells were deemed to understate diversity.

The V end was cut by 3 bases, the J end by 0 bases, with 19 bases between. CDR3 size: 17 residues. Germline CDR1 is DFQATT and CDR2 is SNEGSKA (reference sequence). Material: blood. The chain uses TRBV20-1 and TRBJ2-3; D gene ambiguous. The TCR was taken from a middle-aged woman in good health. DNA for the CDR3: TGCAGTGCTAGGGAACCTTTGGGCAGGTTGAGCACAGATACGCAGTATTTT. Its protein product is CSAREPLGRLSTDTQYF.